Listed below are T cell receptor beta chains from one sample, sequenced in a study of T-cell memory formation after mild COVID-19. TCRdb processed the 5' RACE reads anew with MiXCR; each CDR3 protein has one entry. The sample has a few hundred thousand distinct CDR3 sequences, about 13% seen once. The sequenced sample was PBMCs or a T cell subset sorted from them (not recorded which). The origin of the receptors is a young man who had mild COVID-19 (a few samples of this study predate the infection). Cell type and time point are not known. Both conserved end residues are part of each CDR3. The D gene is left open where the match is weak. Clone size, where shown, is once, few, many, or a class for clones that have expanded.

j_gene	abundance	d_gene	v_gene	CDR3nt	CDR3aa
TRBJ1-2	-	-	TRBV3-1	TGTGCCAGCAGCCCCCTTCGGGGGGAGGGCTACACCTTC	CASSPLRGEGYTF
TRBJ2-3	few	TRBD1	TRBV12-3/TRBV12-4	TGTGCCAGCAGCCCCCGACGGACAGGGGGTATTCTGGATACGCAGTATTTT	CASSPRRTGGILDTQYF
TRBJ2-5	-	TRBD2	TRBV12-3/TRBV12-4	TGTGCCAGCGGGCGGCTAGCGGGGGCCCAAGAGACCCAGTACTTC	CASGRLAGAQETQYF
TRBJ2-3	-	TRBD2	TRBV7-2	TGTGCCAGCAGCCTTAGGACTAGCCCCACAGATACGCAGTATTTT	CASSLRTSPTDTQYF
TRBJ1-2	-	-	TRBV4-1	TGCGCCAGCAGCCAAGATCGTTCAGGAGGCTACACCTTC	CASSQDRSGGYTF
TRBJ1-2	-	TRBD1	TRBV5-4	TGTGCCAGCAGCCTACCTCAGGGGGACCCTTATGGCTACACCTTC	CASSLPQGDPYGYTF
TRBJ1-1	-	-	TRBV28	TGTGCCAGCAGCGATGGGGACGGCTCTCCCCCTGAAGCTTTCTTT	CASSDGDGSPPEAFF
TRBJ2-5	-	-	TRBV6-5	TGTGCCAGCAGCCACCCGGGAGTCGGGACCCAGTACTTC	CASSHPGVGTQYF
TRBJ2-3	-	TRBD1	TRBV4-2	TGTGCCAGCAGCGGCCGGGACAGTTGGTATTTT	CASSGRDSWYF
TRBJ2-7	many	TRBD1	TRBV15	TGTGCCACCAGCAGAACGGGACAGAGCTACGAGCAGTACTTC	CATSRTGQSYEQYF
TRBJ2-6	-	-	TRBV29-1	TGCAGCGTTATTTTTATGGGGACAAGCAGCTCTGGGGCCAACGTCCTGACTTTC	CSVIFMGTSSSGANVLTF
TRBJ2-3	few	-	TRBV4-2	TGTGCCAGCAGCCAAGACGACCCCACAGATACGCAGTATTTT	CASSQDDPTDTQYF
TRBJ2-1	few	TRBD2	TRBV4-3	TGCGCCAGCAGCCGCCAGACTAGCGGGGGGGCCAATGAGCAGTTCTTC	CASSRQTSGGANEQFF
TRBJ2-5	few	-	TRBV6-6	TGTGCCAGCAGTTACTCGAGTCGGGAACAAGAGACCCAGTACTTC	CASSYSSREQETQYF
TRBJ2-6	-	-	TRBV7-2	TGTGCCAGCCCCTCCTACAGCAACGGGGCCAACGTCCTGACTTTC	CASPSYSNGANVLTF
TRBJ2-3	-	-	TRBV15	TGTGCCACCAGCAGATCACCTAGCTCGGCCACAGATACGCAGTATTTT	CATSRSPSSATDTQYF